This TCR beta chain was observed in a study of T-cell memory formation after mild COVID-19. General study points: Most CD4+ clones that shrank were in CM and EM, while CD8+ ones turned up in EMRA.

TCRdb analysed the 5' RACE reads with MiXCR anew, one entry per CDR3 protein. The data contain fewer than 60,000 distinct CDR3 sequences, around 10% of them singletons. V lost 0 bases, J lost 5 bases, and 8 bases lay in between. Germline CDR1 reads SGHRS; CDR2 reads YFSETQ. There are 13 residues in the CDR3. A remark on this clonotype: Its target is unknown.

The source of this sequence is a man aged 18 to 30 who had mild COVID-19 (a few samples of this study predate the infection). Cell type and time point are not known. Sequencing was performed on PBMCs or a T cell subset sorted from them (not recorded which). This sequence joins TRBV5-1 and TRBJ2-5; D is unclear. CDR3 residues: CASSLASRETQYF. The CDR3 region has the DNA TGCGCCAGCAGCTTGGCTTCAAGGGAGACCCAGTACTTC.